Each of the 7 T cell receptor beta chains below was sequenced from the same sample in a study of CD8+ T cells in alopecia areata. Reverse transcription of extracted RNA yielded cDNA, which provided the sequencing template. The method was immunoSEQ multiplex PCR; TCRdb's version includes in-frame clones alone and lacks a portion of them. The data contain about 130,000 clones, 49% of them singletons. The sample consisted of CD8+ T cells sorted from blood, taken at week 0. The receptors were sampled from a human donor with alopecia areata.

This clone turned up a few times. This chain connects TRBV7-9 to TRBJ2-1, with D perhaps matching TRBD1 or TRBD2 (6 bases each). The V end was cut by 5 bases, the J end by 6 bases, with 20 bases between. The germline gives CDR1 SEHNR, CDR2 FQNEAQ (reference sequence). The CDR3 runs 16 residues. The CDR3 region is CASSPVTGALINEQFF. CDR3 nucleotide sequence: TGTGCCAGCAGCCCAGTTACGGGGGCCTTAATCAATGAGCAGTTCTTC.

This clone was seen a handful of times. The CDR3 spells CASSISYEQYF. The CDR3 bases are TGTGCCAGCAGCATATCCTACGAGCAGTACTTC. The chain has TRBV7-9 and TRBJ2-7; the D is unclear. Germline V lookup: CDR1 SEHNR, CDR2 FQNEAQ (reference sequence). Between the trimmed V and J ends, which lost 5 bases and 1 base, there was a span of 3 bases. The CDR3 loop spans 11 amino acids. Filled out from reference TRBV7-9 and TRBJ2-7, the complete variable domain reads DTGVSQNPRHKITKRGQNVTFRCDPISEHNRLYWYRQTLGQGPEFLTYFQNEAQLEKSRLLSDRFSAERPKGSFSTLEIQRTEQGDSAMYLCASSISYEQYFGPGTRLTVT.

This clone was detected only once. This rearrangement joins TRBV13 to TRBJ2-1; D is perhaps TRBD2 (6 bases). The CDR3 contains 13 residues. The V end was cut by 5 bases, the J end by 12 bases, with 17 bases between. Germline V gene lookup returns CDR1 PRHDT and CDR2 FYEKMQ (reference sequence). The CDR3 spells CASSSAPRGGQFF. CDR3 in DNA: TGTGCCAGCAGCAGCGCCCCTAGGGGAGGGCAGTTCTTC.

This sequence joins TRBV5-4 and TRBJ2-7, with TRBD1 identical over 9 bases. CDR1 is SGHNT, CDR2 YYREEE, per germline (reference sequence). J lost 0 bases, V lost 3 bases, and 1 base had no gene match. CDR3 length: 14 amino acids. The CDR3 sequence is CASSWGQGSYEQYF. CDR3 nucleotide sequence: TGTGCCAGCAGCTGGGGACAGGGCTCCTACGAGCAGTACTTC. Full variable domain (remainder filled in from reference TRBV5-4 and TRBJ2-7): ETGVTQSPTHLIKTRGQQVTLRCSSQSGHNTVSWYQQALGQGPQFIFQYYREEENGRGNFPPRFSGLQFPNYSSELNVNALELDDSALYLCASSWGQGSYEQYFGPGTRLTVT.

This clone was counted between two and nine times. V usage is TRBV27 and J usage is TRBJ1-2; 7 bases align to TRBD1. The junction had 1 base not matched to a gene; V was cut back by 5 bases and J by 4 bases. CDR1 MNHEY and CDR2 SMNVEV come from the germline V gene (reference sequence). The CDR3 runs to 12 residues. DNA of the CDR3: TGTGCCAGCAGTGGGGACAGCTATGGCTACACCTTC. It is translated as CASSGDSYGYTF.

J is TRBJ1-6 and V is TRBV9, with 7 bases lining up with TRBD1. The CDR3 covers 16 residues. V lost 3 bases and J lost 5; bases outside the gene matches: 8. Germline-derived CDR1 and CDR2 are SGDLS and YYNGEE. The CDR3 nucleotides are TGTGCCAGCAGCGATAGAAGACAGGGTGATAATTCACCCCTCCACTTT. Amino acid sequence: CASSDRRQGDNSPLHF. Using reference TRBV9 and TRBJ1-6 for the parts outside the CDR3, the full variable domain is DSGVTQTPKHLITATGQRVTLRCSPRSGDLSVYWYQQSLDQGLQFLIQYYNGEERAKGNILERFSAQQFPDLHSELNLSSLELGDSALYFCASSDRRQGDNSPLHFGNGTRLTVT.

This chain links TRBV4-2 with TRBJ2-1; tentative D call: TRBD2 (6 bases). CDR3 length equals 15 residues. Trimming took off 0 bases at V and 1 base at J, with 7 bases between the two ends. Germline V CDR1 and CDR2: LGHNA, YNFKEQ. Here the CDR3 DNA reads TGTGCCAGCAGCCAAGATGCGGGGTCCTACAATGAGCAGTTCTTC. Translated, it gives CASSQDAGSYNEQFF.